Listed below are T cell receptor beta chains from one sample, sequenced in a study of T cell repertoires in cytomegalovirus infection. TCRdb independently ran MiXCR on the reads; one entry per CDR3 protein. The data contain approximately 74,000 distinct CDR3 sequences, around 40% of them singletons. These TCRs' antigens remain unknown. Sample: CD8+ T cells from cultured PBMCs, taken from culture after CMV antigen stimulation. These receptors were obtained from a human donor in good health (CMV status not recorded). Some clones in this sample may be carry-over from other donors' samples. Each CDR3 is given with its conserved first and last residue. The order of the fields is V gene, J gene, clone size, D gene, CDR3 protein, CDR3 DNA. D genes are given only for firm matches. Clone size appears in some rows only: once, few, many, or a class for an expanded clone.

v_call: TRBV29-1
j_call: TRBJ2-2
clone_size: NA
d_call: NA
cdr3_aa: CSGGTFTGELFF
cdr3_nt: TGCAGCGGGGGTACGTTCACCGGGGAGCTGTTTTTT

v_call: TRBV7-2
j_call: TRBJ2-5
clone_size: NA
d_call: NA
cdr3_aa: CASSLNSRGAEVETQYF
cdr3_nt: TGTGCCAGCAGCTTAAATTCACGAGGGGCCGAGGTCGAGACCCAGTACTTC

v_call: TRBV11-2
j_call: TRBJ2-3
clone_size: NA
d_call: NA
cdr3_aa: CASRPGRGTQYF
cdr3_nt: TGTGCCAGCAGACCCGGTAGGGGTACGCAGTATTTT

v_call: TRBV13
j_call: TRBJ2-7
clone_size: NA
d_call: TRBD1
cdr3_aa: CASSYGIEAGGEQYF
cdr3_nt: TGTGCCAGCAGCTACGGTATAGAGGCAGGGGGCGAGCAGTACTTC

v_call: TRBV7-9
j_call: TRBJ2-3
clone_size: NA
d_call: TRBD1
cdr3_aa: CASSSRQGAQDTQYF
cdr3_nt: TGTGCCAGCAGCTCGCGACAGGGGGCGCAGGATACGCAGTATTTT

v_call: TRBV12-3/TRBV12-4
j_call: TRBJ1-2
clone_size: NA
d_call: TRBD1
cdr3_aa: CASSLAQGAVYGYTF
cdr3_nt: TGTGCCAGCAGTTTAGCCCAGGGGGCAGTCTATGGCTACACCTTC

v_call: TRBV12-3/TRBV12-4
j_call: TRBJ1-1
clone_size: few
d_call: NA
cdr3_aa: CASRPYRADTEAFF
cdr3_nt: TGTGCCAGCAGACCCTACCGGGCCGACACTGAAGCTTTCTTT

v_call: TRBV28
j_call: TRBJ2-6
clone_size: NA
d_call: NA
cdr3_aa: CASSFPGKSRTEGVAGANVLTF
cdr3_nt: TGTGCCAGCAGTTTCCCCGGGAAATCTCGTACAGAGGGGGTTGCTGGGGCCAACGTCCTGACTTTC

v_call: TRBV10-2
j_call: TRBJ2-3
clone_size: NA
d_call: NA
cdr3_aa: CASSDLISTDTQYF
cdr3_nt: TGCGCCAGCAGTGACCTTATTAGCACAGATACGCAGTATTTT

v_call: TRBV5-6
j_call: TRBJ2-2
clone_size: NA
d_call: NA
cdr3_aa: CASSLGRGMIGELFF
cdr3_nt: TGTGCCAGCAGCTTAGGTCGGGGAATGATCGGGGAGCTGTTTTTT

v_call: TRBV2
j_call: TRBJ2-1
clone_size: few
d_call: NA
cdr3_aa: CASSEGGGGKGDEQFF
cdr3_nt: TGTGCCAGCAGTGAAGGGGGGGGGGGCAAGGGAGATGAGCAGTTCTTC

v_call: TRBV7-6
j_call: TRBJ2-5
clone_size: many
d_call: NA
cdr3_aa: CASSLGRGMQETQYF
cdr3_nt: TGTGCCAGCAGCTTAGGCCGGGGCATGCAAGAGACCCAGTACTTC

v_call: TRBV12-3/TRBV12-4
j_call: TRBJ1-6
clone_size: NA
d_call: TRBD1
cdr3_aa: CASRAGTGGFPYNSPLHF
cdr3_nt: TGTGCCAGCAGGGCCGGGACAGGGGGCTTTCCTTATAATTCACCCCTCCACTTT

v_call: TRBV7-2
j_call: TRBJ2-2
clone_size: few
d_call: NA
cdr3_aa: CASSPVQGFETGELFF
cdr3_nt: TGTGCCAGCAGCCCAGTACAGGGTTTCGAGACCGGGGAGCTGTTTTTT

v_call: TRBV4-2
j_call: TRBJ2-4
clone_size: NA
d_call: TRBD1
cdr3_aa: CASSQDLGTELAKNIQYF
cdr3_nt: TGTGCCAGCAGCCAAGATCTTGGGACAGAATTAGCCAAAAACATTCAGTACTTC

v_call: TRBV12-3/TRBV12-4
j_call: TRBJ2-3
clone_size: few
d_call: TRBD1
cdr3_aa: CASRATGGAYTQYF
cdr3_nt: TGTGCCAGCAGAGCGACAGGGGGCGCTTATACGCAGTATTTT

v_call: TRBV6-5
j_call: TRBJ1-2
clone_size: NA
d_call: TRBD1
cdr3_aa: CASSITGGYGYTF
cdr3_nt: TGTGCCAGCAGCATAACAGGGGGCTATGGCTACACCTTC

v_call: TRBV4-1
j_call: TRBJ2-7
clone_size: NA
d_call: NA
cdr3_aa: CASSQDSEGGAREQYF
cdr3_nt: TGCGCCAGCAGCCAAGACTCTGAGGGGGGGGCTCGCGAGCAGTACTTC

v_call: TRBV7-6
j_call: TRBJ2-1
clone_size: NA
d_call: TRBD1
cdr3_aa: CASSLTGDEQFF
cdr3_nt: TGTGCCAGCAGCTTGACAGGGGATGAGCAGTTCTTC

v_call: TRBV27
j_call: TRBJ2-7
clone_size: NA
d_call: NA
cdr3_aa: CASSLSHLATSYEQYF
cdr3_nt: TGTGCCAGCAGTTTATCACACCTCGCTACTTCCTACGAGCAGTACTTC

v_call: TRBV7-9
j_call: TRBJ2-5
clone_size: NA
d_call: TRBD2
cdr3_aa: CASSQTSGGSRETQYF
cdr3_nt: TGTGCCAGCAGCCAGACTAGCGGGGGGTCTCGAGAGACCCAGTACTTC

v_call: TRBV6-1
j_call: TRBJ1-1
clone_size: many
d_call: NA
cdr3_aa: CASNPGGLGTEAFF
cdr3_nt: TGTGCCAGCAACCCCGGGGGGTTGGGAACTGAAGCTTTCTTT

v_call: TRBV6-2/TRBV6-3
j_call: TRBJ1-2
clone_size: NA
d_call: TRBD1
cdr3_aa: CASAPGTGSNGYTF
cdr3_nt: TGTGCCAGCGCACCAGGGACAGGGTCGAACGGCTACACCTTC

v_call: TRBV7-4
j_call: TRBJ1-3
clone_size: few
d_call: TRBD1
cdr3_aa: CASSSAGTAGNTIYF
cdr3_nt: TGTGCCAGCAGCTCGGCCGGGACAGCTGGAAACACCATATATTTT

v_call: TRBV7-2
j_call: TRBJ2-2
clone_size: NA
d_call: NA
cdr3_aa: CASSLGLPPGELFF
cdr3_nt: TGTGCCAGCAGCTTAGGTCTGCCCCCCGGGGAGCTGTTTTTT

v_call: TRBV19
j_call: TRBJ1-1
clone_size: few
d_call: NA
cdr3_aa: CASKKVAPGVDAFF
cdr3_nt: TGTGCCAGTAAGAAAGTGGCGCCAGGGGTAGATGCTTTCTTT

v_call: TRBV11-2
j_call: TRBJ2-1
clone_size: NA
d_call: TRBD2
cdr3_aa: CASSFTSEVYNEQFF
cdr3_nt: TGTGCCAGCAGCTTTACTAGCGAGGTCTACAATGAGCAGTTCTTC

v_call: TRBV9
j_call: TRBJ2-3
clone_size: few
d_call: NA
cdr3_aa: CASSVAGVTDTQYF
cdr3_nt: TGTGCCAGCAGCGTAGCCGGAGTCACAGATACGCAGTATTTT

v_call: TRBV12-3/TRBV12-4
j_call: TRBJ2-7
clone_size: few
d_call: TRBD2
cdr3_aa: CASSLTSGGPFSYEQYF
cdr3_nt: TGTGCCAGCAGCCTGACTAGCGGGGGCCCCTTCTCCTACGAGCAGTACTTC

v_call: TRBV2
j_call: TRBJ2-7
clone_size: NA
d_call: TRBD2
cdr3_aa: CASNGGGNEQYF
cdr3_nt: TGTGCCTCAAACGGGGGGGGAAACGAGCAGTACTTC

v_call: TRBV5-1
j_call: TRBJ1-2
clone_size: NA
d_call: NA
cdr3_aa: CASSLAGAAYGYTF
cdr3_nt: TGCGCCAGCAGCTTAGCAGGGGCGGCCTATGGCTACACCTTC

v_call: TRBV7-6
j_call: TRBJ1-2
clone_size: NA
d_call: NA
cdr3_aa: CASSSPGFANYLHGYTF
cdr3_nt: TGTGCCAGCAGCTCTCCAGGGTTTGCTAACTATCTCCATGGCTACACCTTC

v_call: TRBV28
j_call: TRBJ2-3
clone_size: NA
d_call: NA
cdr3_aa: CASSLRSRTDTQYF
cdr3_nt: TGTGCCAGCAGTTTACGATCCCGCACAGATACGCAGTATTTT

v_call: TRBV7-6
j_call: TRBJ2-2
clone_size: NA
d_call: NA
cdr3_aa: CASSLPWVVTGELFF
cdr3_nt: TGTGCCAGCAGCCTACCTTGGGTCGTCACCGGGGAGCTGTTTTTT

v_call: TRBV6-2/TRBV6-3
j_call: TRBJ2-7
clone_size: NA
d_call: NA
cdr3_aa: CASSRPMTGAYEQYF
cdr3_nt: TGTGCCAGCAGTAGGCCGATGACTGGGGCCTACGAGCAGTACTTC

v_call: TRBV7-9
j_call: TRBJ1-2
clone_size: NA
d_call: TRBD1
cdr3_aa: CASSLPDRGRNYGYTF
cdr3_nt: TGTGCCAGCAGCTTACCTGACAGGGGGCGCAACTATGGCTACACCTTC

v_call: TRBV11-2
j_call: TRBJ2-7
clone_size: NA
d_call: NA
cdr3_aa: CASSSWPGFGASYEQYF
cdr3_nt: TGTGCCAGCAGTTCATGGCCTGGGTTTGGGGCCTCCTACGAGCAGTACTTC

v_call: TRBV4-1
j_call: TRBJ2-7
clone_size: NA
d_call: TRBD1
cdr3_aa: CASSQVWDRDISEQYF
cdr3_nt: TGCGCCAGCAGCCAAGTTTGGGACAGGGACATAAGTGAGCAGTACTTC

v_call: TRBV19
j_call: TRBJ1-5
clone_size: NA
d_call: TRBD1
cdr3_aa: CASSMSRTGNQPQHF
cdr3_nt: TGTGCCAGTAGTATGTCCCGGACAGGGAATCAGCCCCAGCATTTT

v_call: TRBV7-8
j_call: TRBJ2-5
clone_size: once
d_call: TRBD1
cdr3_aa: CASSSDRGGKETQYF
cdr3_nt: TGTGCCAGCAGCTCCGACAGGGGGGGAAAGGAGACCCAGTACTTC

v_call: TRBV4-1
j_call: TRBJ1-1
clone_size: NA
d_call: NA
cdr3_aa: CASSQLRDKNTEAFF
cdr3_nt: TGCGCCAGCAGCCAACTCCGGGACAAGAACACTGAAGCTTTCTTT

v_call: TRBV9
j_call: TRBJ2-2
clone_size: NA
d_call: TRBD2
cdr3_aa: CASSDSGDGGELFF
cdr3_nt: TGTGCCAGCAGCGATAGCGGGGATGGCGGGGAGCTGTTTTTT

v_call: TRBV3-1
j_call: TRBJ2-7
clone_size: NA
d_call: NA
cdr3_aa: CASSQDLGGTWEQYF
cdr3_nt: TGTGCCAGCAGCCAAGATCTTGGGGGGACGTGGGAGCAGTACTTC

v_call: TRBV7-6
j_call: TRBJ2-2
clone_size: few
d_call: TRBD1
cdr3_aa: CASSLGQSLRGTGELFF
cdr3_nt: TGTGCCAGCAGCCTGGGACAGTCCCTCCGGGGAACCGGGGAGCTGTTTTTT

v_call: TRBV6-2/TRBV6-3
j_call: TRBJ2-3
clone_size: NA
d_call: NA
cdr3_aa: CASRINLAGASTDTQYF
cdr3_nt: TGTGCCAGCAGGATAAACTTGGCGGGGGCTAGCACAGATACGCAGTATTTT

v_call: TRBV7-6
j_call: TRBJ1-2
clone_size: NA
d_call: NA
cdr3_aa: CASSPSGWQFNYGYTF
cdr3_nt: TGTGCCAGCAGCCCGAGCGGTTGGCAGTTTAACTATGGCTACACCTTC

v_call: TRBV20-1
j_call: TRBJ2-3
clone_size: NA
d_call: NA
cdr3_aa: CSAQSRGGPSTDTQYF
cdr3_nt: TGCAGTGCTCAAAGCAGGGGGGGGCCCTCCACAGATACGCAGTATTTT

v_call: TRBV28
j_call: TRBJ2-1
clone_size: NA
d_call: TRBD2
cdr3_aa: CASSEQRGYNEQFF
cdr3_nt: TGTGCCAGCTCTGAGCAGCGGGGCTACAATGAGCAGTTCTTC

v_call: TRBV27
j_call: TRBJ1-4
clone_size: NA
d_call: NA
cdr3_aa: CASSTQGATNEKLFF
cdr3_nt: TGTGCCAGCAGTACCCAGGGAGCAACTAATGAAAAACTGTTTTTT